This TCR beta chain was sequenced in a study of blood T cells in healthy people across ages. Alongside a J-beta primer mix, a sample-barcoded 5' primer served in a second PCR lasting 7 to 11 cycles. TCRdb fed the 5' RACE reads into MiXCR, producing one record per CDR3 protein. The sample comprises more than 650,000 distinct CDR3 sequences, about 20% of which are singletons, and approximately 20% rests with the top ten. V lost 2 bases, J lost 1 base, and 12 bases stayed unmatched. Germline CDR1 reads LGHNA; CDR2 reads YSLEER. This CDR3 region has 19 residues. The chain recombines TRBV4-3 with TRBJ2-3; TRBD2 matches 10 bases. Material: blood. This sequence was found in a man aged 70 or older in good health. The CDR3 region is CASSQSLQTGTSGTDTQYF. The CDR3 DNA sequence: TGCGCCAGCAGCCAAAGTTTACAAACCGGGACTAGCGGCACAGATACGCAGTATTTT.